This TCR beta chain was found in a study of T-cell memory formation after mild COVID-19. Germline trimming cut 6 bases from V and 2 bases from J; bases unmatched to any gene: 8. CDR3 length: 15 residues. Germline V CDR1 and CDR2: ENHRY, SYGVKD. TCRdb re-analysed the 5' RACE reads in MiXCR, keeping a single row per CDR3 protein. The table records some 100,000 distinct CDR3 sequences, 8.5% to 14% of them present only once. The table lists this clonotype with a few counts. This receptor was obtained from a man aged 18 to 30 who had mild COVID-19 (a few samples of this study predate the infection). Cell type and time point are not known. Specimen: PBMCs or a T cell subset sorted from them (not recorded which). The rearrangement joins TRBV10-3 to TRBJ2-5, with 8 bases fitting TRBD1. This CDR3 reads CAISVPGQEQETQYF. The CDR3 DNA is TGTGCCATCAGCGTACCGGGACAGGAGCAAGAGACCCAGTACTTC.